A selection of T cell receptor beta chains follows, all from one sample in a study of blood T cell repertoires in COVID-19. Generated by immunoSEQ multiplex PCR, the TCRdb table keeps only in-frame clones and is missing some. Here the sample spans around 310,000 clones, 90% being singletons. Sequenced material: peripheral blood. Receptors originate from a woman in her thirties or forties with COVID-19, enrolled during active disease. CDR3s include the opening cysteine and the closing phenylalanine or tryptophan. The D gene is left open where the match is weak.

j_call d_call v_call cdr3_nt cdr3_aa
TRBJ1-5 TRBD1 TRBV19 TGTGCCAGTAGGACAACAGGGGGTACGAATCAGCCCCAGCATTTT CASRTTGGTNQPQHF
TRBJ2-3 TRBD2 TRBV28 TGTGCCAGCAGTCCACGGACTAGCGGGAGCACAGATACGCAGTATTTT CASSPRTSGSTDTQYF
TRBJ1-3 - TRBV6-2/TRBV6-3 TGTGCCAGCAGTTCCCTTCTCGGAAACACCATATATTTT CASSSLLGNTIYF
TRBJ2-7 TRBD1 TRBV3-1/TRBV3-2 TGTGCCAGCAGCCAAGTCAGGAGGGACAGGGTCTTTGACGAGCAGTACTTC CASSQVRRDRVFDEQYF
TRBJ2-2 TRBD2 TRBV15 TGTGCCACCAGCAGAGAGCTCCTGAGGAGCGGGGGACACGGCGGGGAGCTGTTTTTT CATSRELLRSGGHGGELFF
TRBJ1-2 TRBD1 TRBV6-5 TGTGCCAGCAGTTACTCGAGTAAAGGGACAGGGCTCGGCTACACCTTC CASSYSSKGTGLGYTF
TRBJ2-7 - TRBV29-1 TGCAGCGCCCGACAGGACAGCTACGAGCAGTACTTC CSARQDSYEQYF
TRBJ2-7 - TRBV7-2 TGTGCCAGCAGCCGCTCCCGGGGCGGGGGCCCCTACGAGCAGTACTTC CASSRSRGGGPYEQYF
TRBJ1-2 - TRBV7-8 TGTGCCAGCAGCTCTGGCGGGGGTGGCTACACCTTC CASSSGGGGYTF
TRBJ2-1 - TRBV25-1 TGTGCCAGCAGTGAGAGGTTCGCCTCCAATGAGCAGTTCTTC CASSERFASNEQFF
TRBJ1-1 TRBD1 TRBV6-2/TRBV6-3 TGTGCCAGCAGTCCACCCCTGGACAGGGAAAACACTGAAGCTTTCTTT CASSPPLDRENTEAFF